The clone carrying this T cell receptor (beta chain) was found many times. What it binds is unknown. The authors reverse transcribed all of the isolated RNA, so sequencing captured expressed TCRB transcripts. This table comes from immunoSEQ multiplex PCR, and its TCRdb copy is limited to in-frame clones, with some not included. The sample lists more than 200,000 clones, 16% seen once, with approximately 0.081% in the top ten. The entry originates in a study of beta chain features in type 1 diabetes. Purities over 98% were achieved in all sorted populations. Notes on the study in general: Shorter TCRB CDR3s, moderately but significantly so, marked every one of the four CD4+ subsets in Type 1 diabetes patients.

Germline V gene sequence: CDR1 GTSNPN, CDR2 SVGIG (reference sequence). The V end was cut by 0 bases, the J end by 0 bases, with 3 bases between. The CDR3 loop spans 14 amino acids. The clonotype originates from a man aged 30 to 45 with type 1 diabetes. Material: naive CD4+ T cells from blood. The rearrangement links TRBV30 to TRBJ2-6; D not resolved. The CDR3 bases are TGTGCCTGGAGTGTGAACTCTGGGGCCAACGTCCTGACTTTC. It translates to CAWSVNSGANVLTF.